There are a few counts of the clone carrying this TCR beta chain. The antigen is undetermined. V was shortened by 7 bases and J by 2 bases, with 12 bases between the two germline ends. This CDR3 contains 13 residues. The data originate from a study of CD8 T cells in ankylosing spondylitis. Quantitative 5'-RACE with molecular barcodes was used to make the TCR beta libraries. TCRdb recomputed calls from the 5' RACE reads with MiXCR, one row per CDR3 protein. This table has about 360,000 distinct CDR3 sequences, 20% to 25% appearing once. Broader study findings: It was reported that disease-linked clones were significantly enriched in matched ankylosing spondylitis synovial fluid.

This chain links TRBV12-3 or TRBV12-4 with TRBJ2-7; TRBD1 is a possible D gene (6 bases). This clonotype was obtained from a male donor with ankylosing spondylitis or in good health (not recorded which). Sequencing used blood, either unsorted or a sorted T cell fraction (not recorded which). CDR3 sequence reads: CASKGQPTYEQYF. Written as DNA, the CDR3 is TGTGCCAGCAAAGGACAGCCGACCTACGAGCAGTACTTC.